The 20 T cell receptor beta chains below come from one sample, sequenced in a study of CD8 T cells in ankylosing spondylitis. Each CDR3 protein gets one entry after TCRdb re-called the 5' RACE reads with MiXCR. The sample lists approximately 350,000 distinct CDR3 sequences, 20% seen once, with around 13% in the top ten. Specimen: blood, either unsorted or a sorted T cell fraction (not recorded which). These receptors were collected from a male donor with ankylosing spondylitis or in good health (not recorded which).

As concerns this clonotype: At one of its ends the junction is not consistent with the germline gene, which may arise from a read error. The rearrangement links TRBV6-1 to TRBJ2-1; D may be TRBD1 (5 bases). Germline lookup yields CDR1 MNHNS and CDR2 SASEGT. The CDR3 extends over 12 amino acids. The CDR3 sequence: CASLWGYNERFF. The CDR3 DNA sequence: TGTGCCAGCCTGTGGGGCTACAATGAGCGGTTCTTC.

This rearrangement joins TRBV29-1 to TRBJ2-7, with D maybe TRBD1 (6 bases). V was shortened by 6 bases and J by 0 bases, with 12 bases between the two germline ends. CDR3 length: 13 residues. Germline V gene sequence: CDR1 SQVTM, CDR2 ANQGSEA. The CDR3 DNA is TGCAGCGTCCGGGACACCAACTCCTACGAGCAGTACTTC. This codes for CSVRDTNSYEQYF.

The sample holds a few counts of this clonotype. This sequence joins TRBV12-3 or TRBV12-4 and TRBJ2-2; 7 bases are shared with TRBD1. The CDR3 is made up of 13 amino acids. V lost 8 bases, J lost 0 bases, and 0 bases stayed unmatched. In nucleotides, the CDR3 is TGTGCCAGCGACAGGGCGAACACCGGGGAGCTGTTTTTT. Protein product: CASDRANTGELFF.

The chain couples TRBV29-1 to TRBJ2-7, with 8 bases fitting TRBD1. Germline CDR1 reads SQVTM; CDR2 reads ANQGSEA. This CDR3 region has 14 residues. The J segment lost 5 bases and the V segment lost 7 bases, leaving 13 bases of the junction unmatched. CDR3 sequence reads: CSAMPRDRMDEQYF. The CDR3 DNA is TGCAGCGCAATGCCCCGGGACAGGATGGACGAGCAGTACTTC.

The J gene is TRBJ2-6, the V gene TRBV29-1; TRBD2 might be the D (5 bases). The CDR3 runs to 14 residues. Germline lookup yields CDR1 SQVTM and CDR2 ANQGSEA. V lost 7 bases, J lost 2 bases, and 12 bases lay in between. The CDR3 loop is CSASLSPGANVLTF. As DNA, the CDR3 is TGCAGCGCTAGCCTAAGCCCTGGGGCCAACGTCCTGACTTTC.

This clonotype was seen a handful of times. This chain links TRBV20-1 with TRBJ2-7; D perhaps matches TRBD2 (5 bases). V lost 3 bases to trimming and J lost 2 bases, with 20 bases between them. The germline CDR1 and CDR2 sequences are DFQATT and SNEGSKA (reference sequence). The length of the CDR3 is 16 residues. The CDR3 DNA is TGCAGTGCTAGTTCGTTGGACTCTCATAGCACCTACGAGCAGTACTTC. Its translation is CSASSLDSHSTYEQYF.

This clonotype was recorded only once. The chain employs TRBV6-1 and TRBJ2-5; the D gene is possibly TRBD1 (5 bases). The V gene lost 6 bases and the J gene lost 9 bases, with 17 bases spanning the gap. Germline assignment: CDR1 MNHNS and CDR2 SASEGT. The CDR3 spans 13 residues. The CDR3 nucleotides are TGTGCCAGCAGACCAGGGCCCTGGAGATCCCAGTACTTC. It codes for CASRPGPWRSQYF.

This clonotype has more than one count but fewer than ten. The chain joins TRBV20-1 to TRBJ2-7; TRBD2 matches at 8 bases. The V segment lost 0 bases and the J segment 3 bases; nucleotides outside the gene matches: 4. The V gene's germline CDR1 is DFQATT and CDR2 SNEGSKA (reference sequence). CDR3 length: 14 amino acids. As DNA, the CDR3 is TGCAGTGCTAGAGATTCCGGGGGGGGCTACGAGCAGTACTTC. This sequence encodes CSARDSGGGYEQYF.

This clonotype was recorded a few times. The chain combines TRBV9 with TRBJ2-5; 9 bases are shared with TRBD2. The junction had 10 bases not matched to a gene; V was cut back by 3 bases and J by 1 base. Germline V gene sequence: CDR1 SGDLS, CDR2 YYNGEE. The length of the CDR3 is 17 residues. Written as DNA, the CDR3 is TGTGCCAGCAGCGGTAGTCGGGTAGCGGGGGTCCAAGAGACCCAGTACTTC. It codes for CASSGSRVAGVQETQYF.

This CDR3 reads CASSRSGALDEQYF. CDR3 coding DNA: TGTGCCAGCAGCCGCTCGGGGGCGCTTGACGAGCAGTACTTC. This chain links TRBV27 with TRBJ2-7, with D perhaps given as TRBD1 or TRBD2 (6 bases each). Trimming pared 6 bases from V and 5 bases from J, leaving 17 bases between. This CDR3 is 14 amino acids long. Germline values: CDR1 MNHEY, CDR2 SMNVEV (reference sequence).

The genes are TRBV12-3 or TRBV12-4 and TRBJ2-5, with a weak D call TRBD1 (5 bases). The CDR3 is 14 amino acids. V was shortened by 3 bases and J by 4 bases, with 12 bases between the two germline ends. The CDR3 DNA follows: TGTGCCAGCAGTTTCACACAGGCCATAGAGACCCAGTACTTC. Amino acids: CASSFTQAIETQYF.

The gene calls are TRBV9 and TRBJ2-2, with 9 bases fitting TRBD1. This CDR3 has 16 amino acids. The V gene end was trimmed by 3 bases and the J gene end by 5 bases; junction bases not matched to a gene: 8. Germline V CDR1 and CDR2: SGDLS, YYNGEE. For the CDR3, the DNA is TGTGCCAGCAGCGACTACAGGGGGCGGCTTACCGGGGAGCTGTTTTTT. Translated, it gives CASSDYRGRLTGELFF.

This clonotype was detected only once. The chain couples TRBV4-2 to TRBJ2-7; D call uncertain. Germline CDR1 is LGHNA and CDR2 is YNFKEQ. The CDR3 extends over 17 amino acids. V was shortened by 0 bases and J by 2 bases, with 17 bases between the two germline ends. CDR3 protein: CASSQEALPERTYEQYF. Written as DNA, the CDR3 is TGTGCCAGCAGCCAAGAAGCTCTGCCAGAAAGGACCTACGAGCAGTACTTC.

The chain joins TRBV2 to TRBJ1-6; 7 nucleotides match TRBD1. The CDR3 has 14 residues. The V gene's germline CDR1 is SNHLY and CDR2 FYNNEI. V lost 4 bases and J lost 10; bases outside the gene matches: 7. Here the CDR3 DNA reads TGTGCCAGCAGTGGGGAACAGGGGCGGTCACCCCTCCACTTT. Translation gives CASSGEQGRSPLHF.

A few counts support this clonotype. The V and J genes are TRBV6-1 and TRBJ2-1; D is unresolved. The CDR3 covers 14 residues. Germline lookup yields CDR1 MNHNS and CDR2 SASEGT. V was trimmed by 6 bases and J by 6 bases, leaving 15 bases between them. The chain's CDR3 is CASRPGSTLNEQFF. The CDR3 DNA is TGTGCCAGCAGACCAGGATCCACCCTCAATGAGCAGTTCTTC.

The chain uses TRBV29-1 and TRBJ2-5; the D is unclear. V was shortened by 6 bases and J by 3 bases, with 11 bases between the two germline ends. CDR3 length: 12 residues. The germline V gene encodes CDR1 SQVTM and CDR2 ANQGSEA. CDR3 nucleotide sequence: TGCAGCGTGATGGTGGAAAAAGAGACCCAGTACTTC. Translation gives CSVMVEKETQYF.

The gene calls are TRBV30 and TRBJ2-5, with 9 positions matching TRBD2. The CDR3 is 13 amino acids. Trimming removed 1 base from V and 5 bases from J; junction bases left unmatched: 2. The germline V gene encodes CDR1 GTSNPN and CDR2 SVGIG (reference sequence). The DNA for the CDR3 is TGTGCCTGGAGTGGCGGGGGGGATGAGACCCAGTACTTC. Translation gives CAWSGGGDETQYF.

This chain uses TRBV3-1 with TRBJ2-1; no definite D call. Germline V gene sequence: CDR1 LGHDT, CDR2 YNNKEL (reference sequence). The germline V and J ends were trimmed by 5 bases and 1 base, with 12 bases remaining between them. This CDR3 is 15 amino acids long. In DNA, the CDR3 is TGTGCCAGCAGCGCCCGGACCGCGTCCTACAATGAGCAGTTCTTC. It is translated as CASSARTASYNEQFF.

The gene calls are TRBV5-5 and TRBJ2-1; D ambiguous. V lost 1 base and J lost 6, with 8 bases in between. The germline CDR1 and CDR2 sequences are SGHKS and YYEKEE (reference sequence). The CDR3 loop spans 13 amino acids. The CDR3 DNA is TGTGCCAGCAGCTTGTCCCAGTTCAATGAGCAGTTCTTC. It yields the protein CASSLSQFNEQFF.

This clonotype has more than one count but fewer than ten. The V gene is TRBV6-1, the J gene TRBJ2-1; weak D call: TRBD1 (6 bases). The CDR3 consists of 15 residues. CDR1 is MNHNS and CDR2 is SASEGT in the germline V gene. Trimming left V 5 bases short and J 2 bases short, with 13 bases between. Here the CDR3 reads CASSRQANPYNEQFF. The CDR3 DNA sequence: TGTGCCAGCAGTAGACAGGCAAATCCCTACAATGAGCAGTTCTTC.